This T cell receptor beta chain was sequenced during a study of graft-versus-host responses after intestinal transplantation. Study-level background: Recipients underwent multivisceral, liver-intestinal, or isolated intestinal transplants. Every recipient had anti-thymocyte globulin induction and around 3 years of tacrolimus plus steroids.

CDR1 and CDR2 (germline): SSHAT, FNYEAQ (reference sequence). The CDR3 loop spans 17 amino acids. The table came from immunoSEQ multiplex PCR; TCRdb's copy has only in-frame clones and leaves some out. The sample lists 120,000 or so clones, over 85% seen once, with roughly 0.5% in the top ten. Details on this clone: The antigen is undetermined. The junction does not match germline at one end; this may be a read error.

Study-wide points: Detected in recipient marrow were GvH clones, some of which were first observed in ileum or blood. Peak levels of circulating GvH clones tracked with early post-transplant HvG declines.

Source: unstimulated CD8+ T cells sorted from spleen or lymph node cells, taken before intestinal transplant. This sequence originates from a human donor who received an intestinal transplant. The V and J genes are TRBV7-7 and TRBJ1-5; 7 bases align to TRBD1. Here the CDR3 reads CASSLSDLGQENQPQHF. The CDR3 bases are TGTGCTAGCAGCTTATCGGATTTAGGACAGGAAAATCAGCCCCAGCATTTT.